A single sample is the source of the 28 T cell receptor beta chains below, sequenced in a study of beta chain features in type 1 diabetes. Study results and limitations: Patients with Type 1 diabetes showed moderately but significantly shorter TCRB CDR3s in all four CD4+ subsets.

The antigens of these receptors remain unknown. The investigators reverse transcribed all of the isolated RNA, so they sequenced expressed TCRB transcripts. The repertoire was sequenced with immunoSEQ multiplex PCR; TCRdb's copy has only in-frame clones and lacks some. Among around 600,000 clones listed, around an eighth were seen once. The sample taken for sequencing was naive CD4+ T cells from blood. The receptors originated from a man between 25 and 39 years old with type 1 diabetes.

This clone turned up a few times. The genes are TRBV30 and TRBJ1-2; D uncertain. Germline-derived CDR1 and CDR2 are GTSNPN and SVGIG (reference sequence). Trimming removed 0 bases from V and 5 bases from J, with 7 bases in between. CDR3 length: 12 amino acids. Written as DNA, the CDR3 is TGTGCCTGGAGTGTTTCAACTTATGGCTACACCTTC. Amino acids: CAWSVSTYGYTF.

The genes are TRBV9 and TRBJ2-7, with 13 bases identical to TRBD2. Germline V gene lookup returns CDR1 SGDLS and CDR2 YYNGEE. The CDR3 consists of 16 residues. Trimming took 4 bases from V and 2 from J; bases not matched to a gene: 6. The CDR3 loop is CASSLGLAGETYEQYF. The CDR3 region has the DNA TGTGCCAGCAGCCTAGGACTAGCGGGGGAGACCTACGAGCAGTACTTC. The whole variable domain, filled in from reference TRBV9 and TRBJ2-7, reads DSGVTQTPKHLITATGQRVTLRCSPRSGDLSVYWYQQSLDQGLQFLIQYYNGEERAKGNILERFSAQQFPDLHSELNLSSLELGDSALYFCASSLGLAGETYEQYFGPGTRLTVT.

The V gene is TRBV7-2, the J gene TRBJ2-5, with 7 bases that match TRBD2. The germline CDR1 and CDR2 sequences are SGHTA and FQGNSA. V dropped 4 bases and J dropped 10; count of bases not matched to a gene: 9. The CDR3 runs 13 residues. The CDR3 is CASSSGLVDDQYF. CDR3 bases: TGTGCCAGCAGCTCAGGACTAGTGGACGACCAGTACTTC.

This chain uses TRBV4-1 with TRBJ2-1, with 11 bases fitting TRBD2. Unmatched junction bases numbered 9, after V lost 4 bases and J lost 7 bases. The germline gives CDR1 MGHRA, CDR2 YSYEKL. The CDR3 covers 16 residues. The CDR3 coding sequence is TGCGCCAGCAGCCGGCCGACGGGACTAGCGGAGAATGAGCAGTTCTTC. This gives the protein CASSRPTGLAENEQFF.

Only one count was recorded for this clone. The genes are TRBV7-9 and TRBJ2-7; 9 positions match TRBD1. In germline, CDR1 is SEHNR, CDR2 FQNEAQ (reference sequence). The CDR3 is made up of 15 amino acids. The junction had 5 bases not matched to a gene; V was cut back by 4 bases and J by 1 base. The CDR3: CASSSGTGSSYEQYF. The DNA for the CDR3 is TGTGCCAGCAGCTCCGGGACAGGGTCATCCTACGAGCAGTACTTC.

This clone was seen more than once but under ten times. This chain joins TRBV6-1 and TRBJ2-7; D gene uncertain. The CDR3 totals 15 residues. With 2 bases removed from V and 0 bases from J, the gap between germline ends came to 11 bases. Germline values: CDR1 MNHNS, CDR2 SASEGT. CDR3 residues: CASSEQIGLSYEQYF. The CDR3 DNA sequence: TGTGCCAGCAGTGAACAAATAGGGCTCTCCTACGAGCAGTACTTC.

This clone was counted between two and nine times. The V gene is TRBV5-4, the J gene TRBJ2-5; TRBD1 matches at 7 bases. CDR1 is SGHNT, CDR2 YYREEE, per germline (reference sequence). The J segment lost 5 bases and the V segment lost 7 bases, leaving 17 bases of the junction unmatched. The CDR3 contains 16 residues. DNA of the CDR3: TGTGCCAGCTTCCCAAACACCGGGACAGCTAAGGAGACCCAGTACTTC. Translation gives CASFPNTGTAKETQYF. Variable domain in full (rest from reference TRBV5-4 and TRBJ2-5): ETGVTQSPTHLIKTRGQQVTLRCSSQSGHNTVSWYQQALGQGPQFIFQYYREEENGRGNFPPRFSGLQFPNYSSELNVNALELDDSALYLCASFPNTGTAKETQYFGPGTRLLVL.

This clone was observed a few times. In DNA form, the CDR3 reads TGTGCCAGCAGCCCAAACGCAGGGGCTTTCGGGCAGTACTTC. It translates to CASSPNAGAFGQYF. The chain employs TRBV5-6 and TRBJ2-7; a weak D match, TRBD1 (6 bases). CDR3 length equals 14 residues. The V and J ends lost 4 bases and 9 bases respectively, with 20 bases between them. Germline-derived CDR1 and CDR2 are SGHDT and YYEEEE.

This clone has a handful of counts. The CDR3 sequence is CASRAGWSYNEQFF. CDR3 DNA sequence: TGTGCCAGCAGAGCGGGATGGTCCTACAATGAGCAGTTCTTC. The gene calls are TRBV6-6 and TRBJ2-1; 7 nucleotides line up with TRBD2. Trimming removed 6 bases from V and 1 base from J; junction bases left unmatched: 3. There are 14 residues in the CDR3. CDR1 is MNHNY and CDR2 is SVGAGI in the germline V gene (reference sequence).

The genes are TRBV25-1 and TRBJ2-3, with 11 positions matching TRBD2. The CDR3 extends over 16 amino acids. V lost 6 bases, J lost 4 bases, and 9 bases stayed unmatched. Germline V gene data show CDR1 as MGHDK and CDR2 as SYGVNS. CDR3 nucleotides: TGTGCCAGCAGGGAAGAACTAGCGGGGGTGTCAGATACGCAGTATTTT. Protein sequence: CASREELAGVSDTQYF.

The chain recombines TRBV6-6 with TRBJ1-4, with D uncertain. V shed 6 bases and J shed 3 bases, with 8 bases lying between them. The CDR3 covers 13 residues. CDR1 and CDR2 from the germline V gene are MNHNY and SVGAGI (reference sequence). The CDR3 loop is CASSSGSNEKLFF. CDR3 coding DNA: TGTGCCAGCAGCTCCGGGTCTAATGAAAAACTGTTTTTT.

This clone has more than one count but fewer than ten. CDR3 sequence: CASTDREDIQYF. CDR3 nucleotide sequence: TGTGCCAGCACGGACAGGGAGGACATTCAGTACTTC. The chain employs TRBV28 and TRBJ2-4; TRBD1 matches 8 bases. This CDR3 has 12 residues. V lost 7 bases, J lost 8 bases, and 4 bases stayed unmatched. The germline CDR1 and CDR2 sequences are MDHEN and SYDVKM.

This clone has a handful of counts. The sample contains more than one DNA sequence encoding this CDR3. This rearrangement joins TRBV7-2 to TRBJ2-5; 8 bases align to TRBD2. Germline V gene data show CDR1 as SGHTA and CDR2 as FQGNSA. J lost 5 bases, V lost 0 bases, and 5 bases had no gene match. The CDR3 extends over 15 amino acids. The CDR3 here is CASSLASGGAETQYF. The CDR3 DNA is TGTGCCAGCAGCTTAGCGTCGGGGGGGGCTGAGACCCAGTACTTC.

V gene TRBV28 combines with J gene TRBJ2-4; the D gene is possibly TRBD2 (7 bases). The V and J ends lost 8 bases and 5 bases respectively, with 19 bases between them. CDR1 and CDR2 from the germline V gene are MDHEN and SYDVKM. CDR3 length: 15 amino acids. CDR3 residues: CASHPPRGAENIQYF. As DNA, the CDR3 is TGTGCCAGCCACCCCCCTCGGGGGGCAGAAAACATTCAGTACTTC.

Remarks on this clone: This sample includes further DNA sequences coding for the same CDR3. The V call is TRBV30, the J call TRBJ2-7, with D hard to call. This CDR3 has 12 residues. CDR1 and CDR2 from the germline V gene are GTSNPN and SVGIG (reference sequence). Trimming pared 0 bases from V and 3 bases from J, leaving 6 bases between. CDR3 sequence: CAWSVGSYEQYF. For the CDR3, the DNA is TGTGCCTGGAGTGTTGGCAGCTACGAGCAGTACTTC.

The CDR3 region is CASTFGADTDTQYF. CDR3 bases: TGTGCCAGCACCTTTGGGGCGGACACAGATACGCAGTATTTT. The rearrangement uses TRBV6-5 and TRBJ2-3; the D gene is possibly TRBD1 (5 bases). Trimming took 7 bases from V and 2 from J, leaving 13 bases between them. Germline V gene data show CDR1 as MNHEY and CDR2 as SVGAGI. This CDR3 is built from 14 residues.

This chain connects TRBV6-6 to TRBJ1-6, with unresolved D. The V gene lost 6 bases and the J gene lost 7 bases, with 19 bases spanning the gap. The CDR3 length is 16 residues. CDR1 MNHNY and CDR2 SVGAGI come from the germline V gene (reference sequence). The CDR3 loop is CASSYRPAPGNSPLHF. The CDR3 coding sequence is TGTGCCAGCAGCTACCGGCCTGCGCCGGGGAATTCACCCCTCCACTTT.

This clone was found many times. DNA of the CDR3: TGTGCCAGCAGCTTAGAGGACAATGAGCAGTTCTTC. Amino acids: CASSLEDNEQFF. The chain has TRBV7-9 and TRBJ2-1; D is ambiguous. The CDR3 length is 12 residues. V was cut by 1 base and J by 5 bases, with 3 bases left in between. Germline-derived CDR1 and CDR2 are SEHNR and FQNEAQ (reference sequence).

The J gene is TRBJ2-3, the V gene TRBV4-2; no definite D call. Between the trimmed V and J ends, which lost 0 bases and 1 base, there was a span of 14 bases. The CDR3 runs 17 residues. The germline V gene has CDR1 LGHNA and CDR2 YNFKEQ. The CDR3 DNA sequence: TGTGCCAGCAGCCAAGATTACCGACCAAGGGGCACAGATACGCAGTATTTT. The encoded protein is CASSQDYRPRGTDTQYF.

This clone turned up a few times. CDR3 amino acids: CASSDRPYNEQFF. In DNA, the CDR3 is TGTGCCAGCTCAGACCGGCCCTACAATGAGCAGTTCTTC. The chain uses TRBV18 and TRBJ2-1; D remains ambiguous. Trimming left V 5 bases short and J 2 bases short, with 7 bases between. Germline V gene data show CDR1 as KGHSH and CDR2 as LQKENI. The CDR3 consists of 13 residues. Combining the CDR3 with reference TRBV18 and TRBJ2-1 gives the whole variable domain NAGVMQNPRHLVRRRGQEARLRCSPMKGHSHVYWYRQLPEEGLKFMVYLQKENIIDESGMPKERFSAEFPKEGPSILRIQQVVRGDSAAYFCASSDRPYNEQFFGPGTRLTVL.

This clone showed up many times. The CDR3 DNA reads as TGCGCCAGCAGCCAAGATCGCCGACTAGCGGGGCAGCAGTTCTTC. Translation gives CASSQDRRLAGQQFF. This sequence joins TRBV4-3 and TRBJ2-1; 11 nucleotides line up with TRBD2. V was pared by 0 bases and J by 11 bases, with 6 bases of the junction left unmatched. Germline values: CDR1 LGHNA, CDR2 YSLEER. This CDR3 comprises 15 residues.

The chain joins TRBV6-4 to TRBJ1-6; D is unclear. With 2 bases removed from V and 8 bases from J, the gap between germline ends came to 7 bases. In germline, CDR1 is MRHNA, CDR2 SNTAGT. The CDR3 has 13 residues. This CDR3 reads CASSDNWDSPLHF. Written as DNA, the CDR3 is TGTGCCAGCAGTGACAATTGGGATTCACCCCTCCACTTT.

This clone was recorded a few times. The V gene is TRBV5-6, the J gene TRBJ2-2; tentatively, D is TRBD1 (5 bases). V lost 1 base to trimming and J lost 6 bases, with 13 bases between them. CDR3 length equals 15 residues. The germline gives CDR1 SGHDT, CDR2 YYEEEE. The CDR3 coding sequence is TGTGCCAGCAGCTTGCCAGGGCGAACGGCCGGGGAGCTGTTTTTT. This gives the protein CASSLPGRTAGELFF. Full variable domain (rest looked up from reference TRBV5-6 and TRBJ2-2): DAGVTQSPTHLIKTRGQQVTLRCSPKSGHDTVSWYQQALGQGPQFIFQYYEEEERQRGNFPDRFSGHQFPNYSSELNVNALLLGDSALYLCASSLPGRTAGELFFGEGSRLTVL.

The CDR3: CASSQSLLNPTYEQYF. Written as DNA, the CDR3 is TGTGCCAGCAGCCAATCCCTCCTAAACCCGACATACGAGCAGTACTTC. V usage is TRBV4-2 and J usage is TRBJ2-7, with no clear D. The CDR3 runs to 16 residues. CDR1 LGHNA and CDR2 YNFKEQ come from the germline V gene. V lost 2 bases to trimming and J lost 4 bases, with 18 bases between them.

This clone was seen a few times. The junction does not match germline at one end; this may be a read error. The chain recombines TRBV7-9 with TRBJ2-7; 8 bases are shared with TRBD1. Germline values: CDR1 SEHNR, CDR2 FQNEAQ (reference sequence). There are 17 residues in the CDR3. The CDR3 loop is CASSLAGTGGISYEQYF. The CDR3 region has the DNA TGTGCCAGCAGCCTAGCCGGGACAGGAGGAATCAGCTACGAGCAGTACTTC.

This clone has just a few counts. The CDR3 nucleotides read TGCGCCAGCAGCCAAGAGAGGAGCCGGGGCGGGCCGGTCTACGAGCAGTACTTC. It codes for CASSQERSRGGPVYEQYF. The chain is built from TRBV4-1 and TRBJ2-7; either TRBD1 or TRBD2 may supply D (5 bases each). V lost 0 bases and J lost 3, with 21 bases in between. This CDR3 has 18 residues. Germline V gene data show CDR1 as MGHRA and CDR2 as YSYEKL.

This clone occurred a few times. The chain combines TRBV7-9 with TRBJ2-7; D is unclear. The V gene's germline CDR1 is SEHNR and CDR2 FQNEAQ (reference sequence). This CDR3 has 15 residues. Between the trimmed V and J ends, which lost 5 bases and 3 bases, there was a span of 17 bases. CDR3 residues: CASSLLDNPHYEQYF. CDR3 DNA: TGTGCCAGCAGCCTGCTAGACAATCCCCACTACGAGCAGTACTTC.

V is TRBV18 and J is TRBJ2-1; 8 bases map to TRBD1. The CDR3 consists of 15 residues. V was pared by 5 bases and J by 2 bases, with 5 bases of the junction left unmatched. CDR1 and CDR2 from the germline V gene are KGHSH and LQKENI. The CDR3 nucleotides are TGTGCCAGCTCATTCGGACAGGGAACCTACAATGAGCAGTTCTTC. It is translated as CASSFGQGTYNEQFF.